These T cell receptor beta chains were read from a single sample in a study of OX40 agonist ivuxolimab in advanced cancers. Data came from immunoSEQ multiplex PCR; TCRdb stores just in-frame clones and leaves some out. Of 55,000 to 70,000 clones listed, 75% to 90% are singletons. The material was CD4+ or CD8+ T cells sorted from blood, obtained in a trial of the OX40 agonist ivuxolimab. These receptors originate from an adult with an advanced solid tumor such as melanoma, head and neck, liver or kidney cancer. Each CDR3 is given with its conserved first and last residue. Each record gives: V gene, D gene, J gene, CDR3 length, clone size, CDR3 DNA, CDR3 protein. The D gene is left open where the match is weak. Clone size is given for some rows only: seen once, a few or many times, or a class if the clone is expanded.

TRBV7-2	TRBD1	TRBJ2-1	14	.	TGTGCCAGCGACGCGGGACAGGGGTTAAATGAGCAGTTCTTC	CASDAGQGLNEQFF
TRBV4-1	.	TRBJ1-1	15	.	TGCGCCAGCAGCTTACGCCTCGGGGGGAACACTGAAGCTTTCTTT	CASSLRLGGNTEAFF
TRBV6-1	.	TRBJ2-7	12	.	TGTGCCAGCAGTGACCCATCCTACGAGCAGTACTTC	CASSDPSYEQYF
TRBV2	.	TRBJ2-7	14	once	TGTGCCAGCTTAAAGGTCCAAAGCTCCTACGAGCAGTACTTC	CASLKVQSSYEQYF
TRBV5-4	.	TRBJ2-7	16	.	TGTGCCAGCAGCCCTTTACTTGCGGGGCCGGCCTACGAGCAGTACTTC	CASSPLLAGPAYEQYF
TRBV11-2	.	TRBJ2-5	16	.	TGTGCCAGCAGCTTAGTAGGGGGGTCCTTGGGAGAGACCCAGTACTTC	CASSLVGGSLGETQYF
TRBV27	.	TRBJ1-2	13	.	TGTGCCAGCAGTTTATCAGGGGTCTATGGCTACACCTTC	CASSLSGVYGYTF
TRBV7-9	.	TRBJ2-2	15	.	TGTGCCAGCAGCACCGGGACCGTTAACACCGGGGAGCTGTTTTTT	CASSTGTVNTGELFF
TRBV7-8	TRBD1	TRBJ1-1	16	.	TGTGCCAGCAGCTTAGGTGGCAGGGGGCGGGACACTGAAGCTTTCTTT	CASSLGGRGRDTEAFF
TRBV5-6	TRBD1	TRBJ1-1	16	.	TGTGCCAGCAGCTTGAATGGTCAGGGGGCGGACACTGAAGCTTTCTTT	CASSLNGQGADTEAFF
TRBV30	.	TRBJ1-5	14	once	TGTGCCTGGAGTGTGGGGGGCAGCAATCAGCCCCAGCATTTT	CAWSVGGSNQPQHF
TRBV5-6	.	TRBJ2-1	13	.	TGTGCCAGCAGCTTATCCGGGCGTAATGAGCAGTTCTTC	CASSLSGRNEQFF
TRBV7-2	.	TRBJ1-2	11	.	TGTGCCAGCAGCCCCCACTATGGCTACACCTTC	CASSPHYGYTF
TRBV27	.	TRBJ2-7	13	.	TGTGCCAGCAGGAAGGACAGCTCCTACGAGCAGTACTTC	CASRKDSSYEQYF
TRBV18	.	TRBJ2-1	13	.	TGTGCCACCTGTCTCTACGGGGGCAATGAGCAGTTCTTC	CATCLYGGNEQFF
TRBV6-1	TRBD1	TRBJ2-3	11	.	TGTGCCAGTATACAGGGGAATACGCAGTATTTT	CASIQGNTQYF
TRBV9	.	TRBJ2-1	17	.	TGTGCCAGCAGCGTAGCTTTGGGACTTCCCTCCTACAATGAGCAGTTCTTC	CASSVALGLPSYNEQFF
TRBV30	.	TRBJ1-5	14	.	TGTGCCTGGGGCGGAGACCTTAGCAATCAGCCCCAGCATTTT	CAWGGDLSNQPQHF
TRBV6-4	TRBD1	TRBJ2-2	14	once	TGTGCCAGCAGCCGGGGACAGGGTACCGGGGAGCTGTTTTTT	CASSRGQGTGELFF
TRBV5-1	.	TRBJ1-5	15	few	TGCGCCAGCAGCTTGGACTCCCCCACAGGTCAGCCCCAGCATTTT	CASSLDSPTGQPQHF
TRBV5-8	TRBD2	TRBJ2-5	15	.	TGTGCCAGCATCCAGCAGCGGGGGGGACGAGAGACCCAGTACTTC	CASIQQRGGRETQYF
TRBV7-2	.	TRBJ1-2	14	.	TGTGCCAGCAGCCCAAGGAATGGGGCGGGGGGCTACACCTTC	CASSPRNGAGGYTF
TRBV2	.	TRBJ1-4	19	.	TGTGCCAGCAGTGAATGGGGCAAACACTCCGTTGCAACTAATGAAAAACTGTTTTTT	CASSEWGKHSVATNEKLFF
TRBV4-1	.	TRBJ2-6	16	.	TGCGCCAGCAGCCAAGATCACAGCCCCGGGGCCAACGTCCTGACTTTC	CASSQDHSPGANVLTF
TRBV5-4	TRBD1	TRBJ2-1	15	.	TGTGCCAGCAGCCTGGGACAGAGCTCCTACAATGAGCAGTTCTTC	CASSLGQSSYNEQFF
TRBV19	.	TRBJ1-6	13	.	TGTGCCAGTAGCGGACAGCTATATTCACCCCTCCACTTT	CASSGQLYSPLHF
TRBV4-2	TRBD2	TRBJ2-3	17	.	TGTGCCAGCAGCCAGGGGAGGACTAGCGGGGGATCAGATACGCAGTATTTT	CASSQGRTSGGSDTQYF
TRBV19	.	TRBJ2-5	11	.	TGTGCCAGTAGTATGGGGGAGACCCAGTACTTC	CASSMGETQYF
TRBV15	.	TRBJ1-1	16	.	TGTGCTACCAGCAGACCCGTTCCGGTCGTGAACACTGAAGCTTTCTTT	CATSRPVPVVNTEAFF
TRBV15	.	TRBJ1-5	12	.	TGTGCCACCGGGGGTAGCAATCAGCCCCAGCATTTT	CATGGSNQPQHF
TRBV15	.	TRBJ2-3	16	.	TGTGCCACCAGCGGTAGACAGGGCGGGGTGTCGGATACGCAGTATTTT	CATSGRQGGVSDTQYF
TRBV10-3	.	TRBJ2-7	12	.	TGTGCCATCAGTGTGGACCCATGGGAGCAGTACTTC	CAISVDPWEQYF
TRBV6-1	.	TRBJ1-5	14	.	TGTGCCAGCAGTCCAAGGGACTTCAATCAGCCCCAGCATTTT	CASSPRDFNQPQHF
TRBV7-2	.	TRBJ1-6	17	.	TGTGCCAGCAGCTTAACGCCTGGGGGGGGGCGGAATTCACCCCTCCACTTT	CASSLTPGGGRNSPLHF
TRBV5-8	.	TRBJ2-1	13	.	TGTGCCAGCAGCTTGGCAACTATCAATGAGCAGTTCTTC	CASSLATINEQFF
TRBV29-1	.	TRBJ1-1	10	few	TGCAGCGTTGGGAACAACGAAGCTTTCTTT	CSVGNNEAFF
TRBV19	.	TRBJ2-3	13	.	TGTGCCAGTAGTCCTTCCTCCACAGATACGCAGTATTTT	CASSPSSTDTQYF
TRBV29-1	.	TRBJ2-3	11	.	TGCAGCGCCCGAAGGGGAGATACGCAGTATTTT	CSARRGDTQYF
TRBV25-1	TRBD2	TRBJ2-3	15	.	TGTGCCAGCAGTTCATATAGCGGGGGAGGAGATACGCAGTATTTT	CASSSYSGGGDTQYF
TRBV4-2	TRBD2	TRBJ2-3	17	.	TGTGCCAGCAGCCAAACTAAACTAGCGGGAAACACAGATACGCAGTATTTT	CASSQTKLAGNTDTQYF
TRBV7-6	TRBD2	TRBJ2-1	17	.	TGTGCCAGCAGCTTACTAGCGGGGGGGCTGTTGACCAATGAGCAGTTCTTC	CASSLLAGGLLTNEQFF
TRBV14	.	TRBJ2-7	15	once	TGTGCCAGCAGCCAAGGGTACGGAAGGTCCTACGAGCAGTACTTC	CASSQGYGRSYEQYF
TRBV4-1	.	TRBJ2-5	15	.	TGCGCCAGCAGCCAAGATAAGTCCGGCCAAGAGACCCAGTACTTC	CASSQDKSGQETQYF
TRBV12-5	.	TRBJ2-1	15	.	TGTGCTAGTGGCCCGACGGGCCATCGTTTCCATGAGCAGTTCTTC	CASGPTGHRFHEQFF